This T cell receptor beta chain was identified in a study of CD8+ T cells in alopecia areata. Extraction of RNA preceded its reverse transcription into cDNA, which served as the sequencing template. The repertoire was sequenced with immunoSEQ multiplex PCR; TCRdb's copy has only in-frame clones and lacks some. The profile covers fewer than 350,000 clones, with 58% appearing a single time and approximately 2% taken by the ten largest. Study-wide results and caveats: Across lesional scalp, and particularly alopecia totalis/universalis, clonality surpassed that of normal scalp. Scalp sample sequencing also detects resident alphabeta T cells of normal skin.

Trimming removed 1 base from V and 0 bases from J, with 4 bases in between. The CDR3 sequence is 14 residues long. Germline V CDR1 and CDR2: SGHAT, FQNNGV. This clone came up once. Its antigen is undetermined. Noted treatment: oral pan-JAK inhibitor, 5-10 mg twice daily. Researchers gathered lesional scalp punch biopsies and peripheral blood from patients with alopecia areata. Sequencing was performed on CD4+ T cells sorted from blood, taken at week 24, from a patient treated with tofacitinib. The receptor's source is a human donor with alopecia areata. The chain links TRBV11-2 to TRBJ1-5; no clear D. The CDR3 region is CASSLGHSNQPQHF. CDR3 coding DNA: TGTGCCAGCAGCTTAGGCCATAGCAATCAGCCCCAGCATTTT.